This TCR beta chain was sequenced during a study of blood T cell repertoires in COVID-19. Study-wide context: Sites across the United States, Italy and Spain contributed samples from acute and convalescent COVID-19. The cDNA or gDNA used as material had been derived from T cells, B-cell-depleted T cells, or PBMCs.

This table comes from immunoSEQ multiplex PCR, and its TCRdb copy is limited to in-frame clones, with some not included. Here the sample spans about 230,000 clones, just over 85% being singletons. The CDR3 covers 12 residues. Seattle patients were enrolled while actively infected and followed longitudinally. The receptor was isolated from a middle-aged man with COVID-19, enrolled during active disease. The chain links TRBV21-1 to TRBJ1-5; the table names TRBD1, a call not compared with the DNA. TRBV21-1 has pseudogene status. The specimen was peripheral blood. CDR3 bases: TGTGCCAGCAGCACAGGGAAGCAGCCCCAGCATTTT. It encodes CASSTGKQPQHF.